This T cell receptor beta chain was sequenced for a study of cytomegalovirus exposure and HLA in healthy donors. The CDR3 extends over 14 amino acids. Germline CDR1 MDHEN, CDR2 SYDVKM. V was clipped by 7 bases and J by 6 bases, with 19 bases between them. PCR primers comprised 60 Vbeta and 13 Jbeta primers. Produced via immunoSEQ multiplex PCR; TCRdb's table is partial and in-frame only. The sample has tens of thousands of clones, over 60% seen once. Material for sequencing was PBMCs. This clonotype originated in a man younger than 45 in good health and CMV-seropositive. The rearrangement joins TRBV28 to TRBJ2-7; D may be TRBD2 (6 bases). CDR3 region: CASKTRYSQGEQYF. DNA of the CDR3: TGTGCCAGCAAGACTAGATATTCTCAGGGCGAGCAGTACTTC. Full variable domain (remainder filled in from reference TRBV28 and TRBJ2-7): DVKVTQSSRYLVKRTGEKVFLECVQDMDHENMFWYRQDPGLGLRLIYFSYDVKMKEKGDIPEGYSVSREKKERFSLILESASTNQTSMYLCASKTRYSQGEQYFGPGTRLTVT.